This T cell receptor beta chain was obtained from a study of ipilimumab plus nivolumab after autologous stem cell transplantation. Concerning this clone itself: As yet, its antigen is unknown.

Study conclusions and caveats: The authors say TCR, Treg and microbiome findings warrant further study.

The ends lost 1 base at V and 5 bases at J; junction bases unmatched: 9. In germline, CDR1 is MGHRA, CDR2 YSYEKL. The CDR3 has 16 amino acids. Patients received nivolumab 3 mg/kg at weeks 1, 4, 7, 10, then fortnightly to week 26. The method was immunoSEQ multiplex PCR; TCRdb's version includes in-frame clones alone and lacks a portion of them. This table has 15,000 or so clones, approximately 72% appearing once. This sequence joins TRBV4-1 and TRBJ1-2, with 8 bases lining up with TRBD1. The material sequenced was PBMCs, taken in a trial of ipilimumab plus nivolumab as post-transplant consolidation. This clonotype was obtained from a male donor with primary mediastinal lymphoma. CDR3 in amino acids: CASSQAAQGAGYGYTF. The CDR3 DNA is TGCGCCAGCAGCCAAGCAGCCCAGGGGGCGGGGTATGGCTACACCTTC.